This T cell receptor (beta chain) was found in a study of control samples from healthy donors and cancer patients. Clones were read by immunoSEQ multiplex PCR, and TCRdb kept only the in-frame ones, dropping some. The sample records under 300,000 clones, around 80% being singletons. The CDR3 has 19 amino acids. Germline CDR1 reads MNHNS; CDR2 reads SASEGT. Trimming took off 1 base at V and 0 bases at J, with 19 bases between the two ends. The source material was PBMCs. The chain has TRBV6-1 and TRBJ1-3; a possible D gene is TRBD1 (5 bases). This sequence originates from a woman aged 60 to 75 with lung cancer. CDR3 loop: CASSEGGTLWALSGNTIYF. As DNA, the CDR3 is TGTGCCAGCAGTGAAGGGGGGACTCTGTGGGCCCTCTCTGGAAACACCATATATTTT.